This entry lists 19 T cell receptor beta chains sequenced from one sample in a study of blood T cell repertoires in COVID-19. The table came from immunoSEQ multiplex PCR; TCRdb's copy has only in-frame clones and leaves some out. The sample lists about 220,000 clones, roughly 79% occurring once. The sequencing input was PBMCs or T cells enriched from blood (not recorded which). Receptors were obtained from a man aged 35 to 55 who had recovered from COVID-19.

This rearrangement joins TRBV7-2 to TRBJ2-7; maybe TRBD1 (5 bases). The length of the CDR3 is 14 residues. The V end was cut by 7 bases, the J end by 3 bases, with 16 bases between. Germline V lookup: CDR1 SGHTA, CDR2 FQGNSA. The CDR3 sequence is CASTLTPGIYEQYF. The CDR3 coding sequence is TGTGCCAGCACCTTGACACCAGGGATCTACGAGCAGTACTTC.

The rearrangement links TRBV5-4 to TRBJ2-1, with a weak D call TRBD1 (6 bases). Germline lookup yields CDR1 SGHNT and CDR2 YYREEE (reference sequence). V lost 4 bases and J lost 8, with 13 bases in between. The CDR3 is 13 amino acids. CDR3 loop: CASSPDRQDEQFF. CDR3 nucleotides: TGTGCCAGCAGCCCCGACAGGCAGGATGAGCAGTTCTTC.

This clone has a single count. The chain is built from TRBV7-9 and TRBJ2-7, with D uncertain. Trimming took off 0 bases at V and 4 bases at J, with 7 bases between the two ends. Germline lookup yields CDR1 SEHNR and CDR2 FQNEAQ (reference sequence). This CDR3 is built from 13 residues. CDR3 residues: CASSLAARYEQYF. The CDR3 bases are TGTGCCAGCAGCTTAGCAGCTAGATACGAGCAGTACTTC.

This chain connects TRBV7-4 to TRBJ1-5, with D unresolved. Trimming left V 0 bases short and J 2 bases short, with 14 bases between. Germline-derived CDR1 and CDR2 are SGHVT and SQSDAQ. This CDR3 contains 17 residues. CDR3 loop: CASSLASQAWGNQPQHF. In nucleotides, the CDR3 is TGTGCCAGCAGCTTAGCGTCCCAGGCCTGGGGCAATCAGCCCCAGCATTTT.

This sequence joins TRBV7-3 and TRBJ2-3; 8 nucleotides line up with TRBD2. J gave up 0 bases and V 5 bases, and 7 bases lay outside the gene matches. The CDR3 is 16 amino acids. The V gene's germline CDR1 is SGHTA and CDR2 FQGTGA. CDR3 sequence reads: CASSPRGGLSTDTQYF. In DNA form, the CDR3 reads TGTGCCAGCAGCCCCCGGGGGGGTCTTAGCACAGATACGCAGTATTTT.

This clone was seen only once. The genes are TRBV5-1 and TRBJ1-2, with unresolved D. From germline, CDR1 is SGHRS and CDR2 YFSETQ. This CDR3 has 14 residues. V was cut by 5 bases and J by 8 bases, with 19 bases left in between. CDR3 sequence (DNA): TGCGCCAGCAGTTCCCCCGGGAACAGTGCCGGCTACACCTTC. It is translated as CASSSPGNSAGYTF.

The gene calls are TRBV19 and TRBJ1-1; no clear D gene. The CDR3 has 12 residues. The germline V gene encodes CDR1 LNHDA and CDR2 SQIVND (reference sequence). With 4 bases removed from V and 7 bases from J, the gap between germline ends came to 10 bases. CDR3 nucleotide sequence: TGTGCCAGTAGTAGGTACCCCAGTGAAGCTTTCTTT. Residues: CASSRYPSEAFF.

Points on this clone: At the DNA level, this CDR3 is encoded by other sequences in the same sample as well. This rearrangement joins TRBV27 to TRBJ2-1; D not certain. The CDR3 is 12 amino acids. Germline-derived CDR1 and CDR2 are MNHEY and SMNVEV (reference sequence). Trimming left V 5 bases short and J 8 bases short, with 10 bases between. This CDR3 is CASSPRRDEQFF. Here the CDR3 DNA reads TGTGCCAGCAGTCCGCGGCGCGATGAGCAGTTCTTC.

CDR3 loop: CSARDSGLAKNIQYF. The CDR3 coding sequence is TGCAGCGCCCGGGACTCAGGCCTAGCCAAAAACATTCAGTACTTC. The chain carries TRBV29-1 and TRBJ2-4; D is possibly TRBD2 (6 bases). This CDR3 comprises 15 residues. Germline CDR1 SQVTM, CDR2 ANQGSEA. V was clipped by 7 bases and J by 0 bases, with 16 bases between them.

This rearrangement joins TRBV6-2 or TRBV6-3 to TRBJ2-7; TRBD1 agrees at 10 bases. This CDR3 spans 18 amino acids. J lost 1 base, V lost 5 bases, and 14 bases had no gene match. Germline lookup yields CDR1 MNHEY and CDR2 SVGEGT. The CDR3: CASSSVTGGNVLSYEQYF. The DNA of the CDR3 is TGTGCCAGCAGTAGTGTGACAGGGGGCAATGTGTTGTCCTACGAGCAGTACTTC.

This sequence joins TRBV2 and TRBJ1-6, with D unclear. Germline V gene data show CDR1 as SNHLY and CDR2 as FYNNEI. The CDR3 spans 14 residues. V dropped 6 bases and J dropped 0 bases, with 6 bases sitting between them. In DNA, the CDR3 is TGTGCCAGCAGCCGAGCCTCCTATAATTCACCCCTCCACTTT. As protein: CASSRASYNSPLHF.

This clone came up a few times. The chain is built from TRBV18 and TRBJ1-2, with D perhaps TRBD1 (5 bases). Germline-derived CDR1 and CDR2 are KGHSH and LQKENI. The CDR3 totals 15 residues. V lost 2 bases to trimming and J lost 2 bases, with 12 bases between them. CDR3 residues: CASSPGLDRNYGYTF. The CDR3 DNA reads as TGTGCCAGCTCACCAGGTCTCGACAGAAACTATGGCTACACCTTC.

A single count supports this clone. This rearrangement joins TRBV6-2 or TRBV6-3 to TRBJ1-1; the D is unclear. Germline V gene sequence: CDR1 MNHEY, CDR2 SVGEGT. The length of the CDR3 is 11 residues. The ends were cut back, 6 bases at V and 7 bases at J, with 9 bases in the middle. CDR3 protein: CASRYIIEAFF. The CDR3 nucleotides are TGTGCCAGCAGGTACATCATTGAAGCTTTCTTT.

This chain connects TRBV5-4 to TRBJ2-3, with D uncertain. V lost 3 bases and J lost 2, with 7 bases in between. Germline V CDR1 and CDR2: SGHNT, YYREEE (reference sequence). This CDR3 is built from 13 residues. CDR3 amino acids: CASSSFSTDTQYF. For the CDR3, the DNA is TGTGCCAGCAGCTCCTTCTCCACAGATACGCAGTATTTT.

The chain is built from TRBV4-1 and TRBJ2-1, with D perhaps matching TRBD2 (6 bases). The CDR3 runs 13 residues. The germline V gene encodes CDR1 MGHRA and CDR2 YSYEKL. V dropped 5 bases and J dropped 6 bases, with 11 bases sitting between them. CDR3 nucleotides: TGCGCCAGCAGCTTCCGGGAGAGCAATGAGCAGTTCTTC. Its translation is CASSFRESNEQFF.

This clone was seen a few times. V and J are TRBV7-2 and TRBJ2-3, with 10 bases aligning to TRBD2. CDR1 is SGHTA and CDR2 is FQGNSA in the germline V gene. The CDR3 length is 15 residues. V dropped 5 bases and J dropped 1; count of bases not matched to a gene: 3. The CDR3 DNA is TGTGCCAGCAGCCATGGACTAGCGGGCACAGATACGCAGTATTTT. Protein: CASSHGLAGTDTQYF.

The chain couples TRBV4-1 to TRBJ1-2; D unresolved. V lost 3 bases, J lost 7 bases, and 12 bases lay in between. The CDR3 covers 13 residues. Germline assignment: CDR1 MGHRA and CDR2 YSYEKL. The CDR3 nucleotides are TGCGCCAGCAGCCAGGCTCCCGCCCGTGGCTACACCTTC. This sequence encodes CASSQAPARGYTF.

The chain employs TRBV9 and TRBJ2-2; maybe TRBD1 (6 bases). Trimming stripped 2 bases from V and 2 bases from J, with 10 bases between. Looked up from germline, CDR1 is SGDLS and CDR2 is YYNGEE. The CDR3 loop spans 15 amino acids. The CDR3 spells CASSVRQANTGELFF. The CDR3 region has the DNA TGTGCCAGCAGCGTGCGACAGGCAAACACCGGGGAGCTGTTTTTT.

This sequence joins TRBV5-5 and TRBJ1-4; 8 positions agree with TRBD1. V lost 4 bases to trimming and J lost 6 bases; unmatched junction nucleotides: 5. CDR1 SGHKS and CDR2 YYEKEE come from the germline V gene (reference sequence). There are 14 residues in the CDR3. Here the CDR3 DNA reads TGTGCCAGCAGCCCCGGACAGGGTGATGAAAAACTGTTTTTT. Protein: CASSPGQGDEKLFF.